This TCR beta chain emerged from a study of T cells after posttransplantation cyclophosphamide. Repertoires were generated with immunoSEQ multiplex PCR, while TCRdb's copy carries only in-frame clones and drops some. Of 15,000 or so clones detected, about nine tenths appear once; the ten largest clones hold roughly 3.8%. Notes on this clone: The antigen is unknown.

Germline CDR1 and CDR2: SNHLY and FYNNEI. The V and J ends lost 2 bases and 4 bases respectively, with 9 bases between them. This CDR3 has 14 amino acids. Findings and caveats of the study: Donor CD8+ memory clones often dominated recipient blood repertoires at later times. TRB clonality was highly associated with recipient CMV seropositivity and reactivation.

Controls had myeloablative marrow grafts with methotrexate and calcineurin inhibitor, sampled at 1 year. This sequence joins TRBV2 and TRBJ1-5; a possible D gene is TRBD1 (6 bases). This sequence was found in a male patient aged 50 to 59 who received an allogeneic stem cell transplant from an unrelated donor, was CMV-positive, and had chronic GVHD only. These T cells may partly come from the graft donor. The source was PBMCs, collected after an allogeneic stem cell transplant with a calcineurin inhibitor and methotrexate. CDR3 in DNA: TGTGCCAGCAGTGAACTAACAGGGAATCAGCCCCAGCATTTT. Translation: CASSELTGNQPQHF. Complete variable domain (other parts from reference TRBV2 and TRBJ1-5): EPEVTQTPSHQVTQMGQEVILRCVPISNHLYFYWYRQILGQKVEFLVSFYNNEISEKSEIFDDQFSVERPDGSNFTLKIRSTKLEDSAMYFCASSELTGNQPQHFGDGTRLSIL.